This entry lists 24 T cell receptor beta chains sequenced from one sample in a study of blood T cells in healthy people across ages (dated by TCRdb to the mid-2010s). Receptors were amplified or captured by 5' RACE. Sequencing relied on an Illumina HiSeq 2500. The second PCR ran for roughly 7 to 11 cycles and used a J-beta primer mix along with a sample-barcoded 5' primer. The public reads were quality trimmed at Q25 with fastp and then assembled into clones with MiXCR by TCRdb, keeping productive beta chains. Rows with one shared CDR3 protein collapse into an entry with the most common genes and DNA. The sample includes 1.5 million to 2 million distinct CDR3 sequences, with 49% observed a single time. About 2.1% of the sample is in the top ten clones. The sequencing sample was made of blood. These receptors were taken from a woman aged 35 to 49 in good health.

The rearrangement links TRBV18 to TRBJ2-3, with TRBD1 identical over 8 bases. The trim removed 2 bases at V and 6 bases at J, leaving 13 bases unmatched. The germline V gene has CDR1 KGHSH and CDR2 LQKENI. The CDR3 spans 17 residues. CDR3 in amino acids: CASSPISGGRLTDTQYF. The CDR3 nucleotides are TGTGCCAGCTCACCAATATCAGGGGGCAGGCTAACGGATACGCAGTATTTT.

This sequence joins TRBV6-6 and TRBJ2-7; tentatively, D is TRBD2 (6 bases). The J call may be wrong; the DNA end is better matched by TRBJ2-5. This CDR3 spans 13 amino acids. Looked up from germline, CDR1 is MNHNY and CDR2 is SVGAGI (reference sequence). The CDR3 nucleotides read TGTGCCAGCAGTGCCGGGGAGGAAGAGACCCAGTACTTC. It translates to CASSAGEEETQYF.

A few counts support this clonotype. J is TRBJ2-1 and V is TRBV6-5; D unclear. Germline CDR1 reads MNHEY; CDR2 reads SVGAGI. V lost 0 bases and J 6 bases, leaving 15 bases between the germline ends. The CDR3 is made up of 16 amino acids. The CDR3 bases are TGTGCCAGCAGTTACTCGTGGGGTTCGGTGGGCAATGAGCAGTTCTTC. Amino acids: CASSYSWGSVGNEQFF.

In its sample, this clonotype was seen a few times. The chain employs TRBV20-1 and TRBJ2-7; the match to TRBD2 covers 7 bases. The J segment lost 5 bases and the V segment lost 3 bases, leaving 10 bases of the junction unmatched. Germline V gene data show CDR1 as DFQATT and CDR2 as SNEGSKA (reference sequence). The CDR3 totals 14 residues. The CDR3 protein is CSASTGTTHHEQYF. DNA for the CDR3: TGCAGTGCTAGTACCGGGACTACCCACCACGAGCAGTACTTC.

This clonotype was observed a few times. J is TRBJ2-7 and V is TRBV20-1, with TRBD2 matching 15 bases. V lost 6 bases to trimming and J lost 0 bases; unmatched junction nucleotides: 12. The CDR3 covers 18 residues. Germline-derived CDR1 and CDR2 are DFQATT and SNEGSKA (reference sequence). This CDR3 reads CSALDSGLAGGSSYEQYF. In DNA, the CDR3 is TGCAGTGCCCTAGACTCGGGACTAGCGGGAGGAAGCTCCTACGAGCAGTACTTC.

V usage is TRBV27 and J usage is TRBJ1-1; possible D gene TRBD1, 6 bases. This CDR3 is built from 12 residues. Germline assignment: CDR1 MNHEY and CDR2 SMNVEV (reference sequence). Trimming shortened V by 10 bases and J by 4 bases, and 13 bases separated the two germline ends. CDR3 loop: CATFRGGTEAFF. The DNA of the CDR3 is TGTGCCACCTTCAGGGGTGGCACTGAAGCTTTCTTT.

A few counts support this clonotype. The chain has TRBV20-1 and TRBJ2-5; TRBD2 agrees at 8 bases. The DNA end lines up better with TRBJ2-7; the J call may be wrong. This CDR3 region has 12 residues. Germline V gene lookup returns CDR1 DFQATT and CDR2 SNEGSKA (reference sequence). The CDR3: CSAKTGGREQYF. In DNA, the CDR3 is TGCAGTGCTAAAACGGGGGGGCGCGAGCAGTACTTC.

This clonotype was recorded a few times. The rearrangement links TRBV12-3 or TRBV12-4 to TRBJ1-2, with no clear D. The CDR3 is 13 residues long. Between the trimmed V and J ends, which lost 9 bases and 6 bases, there was a span of 17 bases. CDR3: CASRSPGSHGYTF. In nucleotides, the CDR3 is TGTGCCAGTCGGTCCCCGGGCTCTCATGGCTACACCTTC.

Comments on this clonotype: Relative to the germline gene, one junction end is altered; a read error may explain this. The rearrangement links TRBV7-9 to TRBJ1-2; D may be TRBD1 (6 bases). Looked up from germline, CDR1 is SEHNR and CDR2 is FQNEAQ (reference sequence). There are 15 residues in the CDR3. This CDR3 is CASSSWTAANYGHTF. CDR3 DNA sequence: TGTGCCAGCAGCTCCTGGACAGCTGCTAACTATGGCCACACCTTC. Full variable domain (missing parts from reference TRBV7-9 and TRBJ1-2): DTGVSQNPRHKITKRGQNVTFRCDPISEHNRLYWYRQTLGQGPEFLTYFQNEAQLEKSRLLSDRFSAERPKGSFSTLEIQRTEQGDSAMYLCASSSWTAANYGHTFGSGTRLTVV.

A few counts support this clonotype. A much larger clone differs from this one at a single base, so this may be a read error. DNA of the CDR3: TGTGCCAGCAGTTTCATCCCCTGCGAGCAGTACTTC. This codes for CASSFIPCEQYF. V and J are TRBV6-2 or TRBV6-3 and TRBJ2-7; D remains unclear. Germline V gives CDR1 MNHEY, CDR2 SVGEGT. This CDR3 spans 12 amino acids. The V end lost 4 bases, the J end lost 6 bases, and 10 bases lay between the germline ends.

The chain has TRBV11-1 and TRBJ2-5; the D gene is possibly TRBD1 (5 bases). The ends were cut back, 6 bases at V and 2 bases at J, with 13 bases in the middle. CDR1 and CDR2 (germline): SGHAT, FQDESV (reference sequence). The CDR3 length is 14 residues. This CDR3 reads CASRGTGAQETQYF. CDR3 sequence (DNA): TGTGCCAGCAGAGGAACAGGAGCACAAGAGACCCAGTACTTC.

There are a few counts of this clonotype. The gene calls are TRBV4-1 and TRBJ1-5; no clear D gene. The CDR3 totals 13 residues. Trimming removed 4 bases at V and 6 bases at J, with 10 bases between. The germline gives CDR1 MGHRA, CDR2 YSYEKL. CDR3 residues: CASSLAMGQPQHF. Written as DNA, the CDR3 is TGCGCCAGCAGCCTAGCCATGGGTCAGCCCCAGCATTTT.

A word on this clonotype: Mismatch with germline at one junction end may stem from a read error. This chain's CDR3 is CASRPPGTAKTGELFF. As DNA, the CDR3 is TGTGCCAGCAGACCCCCGGGGACCGCGAAAACCGGGGAGCTGTTTTTT. This rearrangement joins TRBV7-2 to TRBJ2-2; the D call may be TRBD1 or TRBD2 (5 bases each). This CDR3 is built from 16 residues. Germline assignment: CDR1 SGHTA and CDR2 FQGNSA. Together with reference TRBV7-2 and TRBJ2-2, the CDR3 gives the full variable domain: GAGVSQSPSNKVTEKGKDVELRCDPISGHTALYWYRQSLGQGLEFLIYFQGNSAPDKSGLPSDRFSAERTGGSVSTLTIQRTQQEDSAVYLCASRPPGTAKTGELFFGEGSRLTVL.

This clonotype was counted only a few times. The genes are TRBV4-2 and TRBJ2-5, with TRBD1 matching over 7 bases. V dropped 2 bases and J dropped 9; count of bases not matched to a gene: 18. The CDR3 runs to 17 residues. The V gene's germline CDR1 is LGHNA and CDR2 YNFKEQ. CDR3: CASSQSSFGDSLEAQYF. CDR3 bases: TGTGCCAGCAGCCAATCCTCATTCGGGGACAGCCTCGAGGCCCAGTACTTC.

This clonotype appeared once. The DNA for the CDR3 is TGCAGTGCTACCCAGGGGAGTGTTATGGGTGGGGCCAACGTCCTGACTTTC. As protein: CSATQGSVMGGANVLTF. The chain recombines TRBV20-1 with TRBJ2-6; tentative D call: TRBD1 (6 bases). Between the trimmed V and J ends, which lost 4 bases and 3 bases, there was a span of 19 bases. CDR3 size: 17 residues. Germline loops: CDR1 DFQATT, CDR2 SNEGSKA (reference sequence).

This chain uses TRBV18 with TRBJ2-7, with unresolved D. This CDR3 spans 15 amino acids. The germline V gene encodes CDR1 KGHSH and CDR2 LQKENI. V lost 0 bases and J 2 bases, leaving 11 bases between the germline ends. Written as DNA, the CDR3 is TGTGCCAGCTCACCACCGTATCCGCGAACCTACGAGCAGTACTTC. This codes for CASSPPYPRTYEQYF. Combining the CDR3 with reference TRBV18 and TRBJ2-7 gives the whole variable domain NAGVMQNPRHLVRRRGQEARLRCSPMKGHSHVYWYRQLPEEGLKFMVYLQKENIIDESGMPKERFSAEFPKEGPSILRIQQVVRGDSAAYFCASSPPYPRTYEQYFGPGTRLTVT.

This clonotype turned up a few times. V usage is TRBV15 and J usage is TRBJ2-5, with D possibly being TRBD1 (5 bases). The V end was cut by 5 bases, the J end by 6 bases, with 16 bases between. Germline values: CDR1 LNHNV, CDR2 YYDKDF (reference sequence). The CDR3 runs 14 residues. CDR3 in amino acids: CATSPRQGLKTQYF. CDR3 DNA sequence: TGTGCCACCAGCCCCCGGCAGGGTCTCAAGACCCAGTACTTC.

The chain carries TRBV27 and TRBJ1-6; D unclear. This CDR3 has 14 residues. Deletions cut 6 bases from V and 8 bases from J, with 14 bases between. Germline V CDR1 and CDR2: MNHEY, SMNVEV (reference sequence). CDR3 residues: CASSKTEGDSPLHF. The CDR3 DNA reads TGTGCCAGCAGCAAGACCGAAGGAGATTCACCCCTCCACTTT.

The chain joins TRBV2 to TRBJ1-6, with D maybe TRBD1 (6 bases). V lost 9 bases and J lost 3, with 12 bases in between. Germline CDR1 reads SNHLY; CDR2 reads FYNNEI. This CDR3 is 14 amino acids long. The CDR3 reads CASRPGHYNSPLHF. In DNA, the CDR3 is TGTGCCAGTCGCCCGGGACACTATAATTCACCCCTCCACTTT.

This clonotype occurred a few times. The chain couples TRBV12-3 or TRBV12-4 to TRBJ1-2, with D unresolved. This CDR3 is 13 amino acids long. V was clipped by 2 bases and J by 4 bases, with 8 bases between them. This CDR3 is CASSLSSSYGYTF. CDR3 nucleotides: TGTGCCAGCAGTTTAAGTTCGAGCTATGGCTACACCTTC.

J is TRBJ2-4 and V is TRBV6-2 or TRBV6-3; D is unclear. V lost 2 bases and J lost 7, with 6 bases in between. Germline V gives CDR1 MNHEY, CDR2 SVGEGT. The CDR3 is made up of 12 amino acids. In nucleotides, the CDR3 is TGTGCCAGCAGTTACCGTCAGAACATTCAGTACTTC. It translates to CASSYRQNIQYF.

To note about this clonotype: A junction end diverges from the germline sequence, so it may reflect a read error. This chain uses TRBV20-1 with TRBJ2-7; 7 positions match TRBD1. The CDR3 runs 12 residues. The germline V gene has CDR1 DFQATT and CDR2 SNEGSKA (reference sequence). This CDR3 is CSAKGQTYEQYF. As DNA, the CDR3 is TGCAGCGCTAAGGGACAGACTTACGAGCAGTACTTC.

This clonotype came up once. The V call is TRBV27, the J call TRBJ2-1; D possibly matches TRBD1 or TRBD2 (5 bases each). The CDR3 consists of 14 residues. CDR1 MNHEY and CDR2 SMNVEV come from the germline V gene (reference sequence). Deletions cut 5 bases from V and 6 bases from J, with 14 bases between. In nucleotides, the CDR3 is TGTGCCAGCAGTCAGCCGGGGCAGCTCAATGAGCAGTTCTTC. Protein: CASSQPGQLNEQFF.

This chain links TRBV13 with TRBJ1-2; tentatively, D is TRBD1 (6 bases). V was shortened by 0 bases and J by 7 bases, with 12 bases between the two germline ends. CDR1 is PRHDT, CDR2 FYEKMQ, per germline (reference sequence). The CDR3 spans 14 residues. Written as DNA, the CDR3 is TGTGCCAGCAGCTTAGGTGACAGGAGGTCTGGCTACACCTTC. Translated, it gives CASSLGDRRSGYTF.